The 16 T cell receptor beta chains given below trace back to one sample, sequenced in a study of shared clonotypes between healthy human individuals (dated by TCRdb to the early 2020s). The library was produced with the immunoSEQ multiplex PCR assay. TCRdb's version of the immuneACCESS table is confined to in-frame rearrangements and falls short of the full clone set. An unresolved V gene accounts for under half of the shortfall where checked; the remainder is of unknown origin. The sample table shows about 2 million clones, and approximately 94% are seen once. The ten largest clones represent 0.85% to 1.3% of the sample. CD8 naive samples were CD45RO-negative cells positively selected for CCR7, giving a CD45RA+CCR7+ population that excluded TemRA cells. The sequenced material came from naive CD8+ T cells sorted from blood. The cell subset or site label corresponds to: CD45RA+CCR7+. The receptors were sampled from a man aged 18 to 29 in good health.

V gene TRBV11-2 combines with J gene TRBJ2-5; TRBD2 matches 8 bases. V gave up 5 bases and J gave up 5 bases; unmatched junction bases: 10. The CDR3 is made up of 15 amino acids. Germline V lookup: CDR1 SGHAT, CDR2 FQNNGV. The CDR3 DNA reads TGTGCCAGCAGCCCACTAGCGGCTCCAAGGGAGACCCAGTACTTC. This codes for CASSPLAAPRETQYF.

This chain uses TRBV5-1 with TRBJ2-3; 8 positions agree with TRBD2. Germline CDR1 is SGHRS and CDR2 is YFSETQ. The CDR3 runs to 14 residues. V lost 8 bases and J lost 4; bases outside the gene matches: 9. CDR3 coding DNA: TGCGCCAGTTCGGCGGGGGGAGGTGCAGATACGCAGTATTTT. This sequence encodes CASSAGGGADTQYF.

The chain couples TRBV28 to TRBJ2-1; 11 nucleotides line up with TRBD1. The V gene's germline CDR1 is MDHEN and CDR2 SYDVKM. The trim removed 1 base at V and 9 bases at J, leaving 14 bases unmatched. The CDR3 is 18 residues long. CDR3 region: CASSLSPGRTGGASEQFF. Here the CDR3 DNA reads TGTGCCAGCAGTTTATCTCCAGGAAGGACAGGGGGCGCGAGTGAGCAGTTCTTC.

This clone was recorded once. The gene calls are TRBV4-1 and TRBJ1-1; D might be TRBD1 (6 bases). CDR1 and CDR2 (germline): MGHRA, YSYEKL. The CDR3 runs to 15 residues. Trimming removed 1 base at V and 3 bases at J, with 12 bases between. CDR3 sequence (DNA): TGCGCCAGCAGCCAAGTAGACGGACAGTACACTGAAGCTTTCTTT. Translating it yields CASSQVDGQYTEAFF.

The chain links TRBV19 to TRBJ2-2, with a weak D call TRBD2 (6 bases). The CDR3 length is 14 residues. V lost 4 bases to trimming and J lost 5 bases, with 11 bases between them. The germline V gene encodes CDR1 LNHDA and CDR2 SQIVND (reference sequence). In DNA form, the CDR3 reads TGTGCCAGTAGTACCGGGACTTTTACCGGGGAGCTGTTTTTT. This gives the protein CASSTGTFTGELFF.

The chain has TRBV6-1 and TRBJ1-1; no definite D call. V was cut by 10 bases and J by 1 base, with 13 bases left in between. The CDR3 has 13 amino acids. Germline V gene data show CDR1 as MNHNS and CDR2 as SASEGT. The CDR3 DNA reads TGTGCCACCAGGTCTGGGTGGAACACTGAAGCTTTCTTT. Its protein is CATRSGWNTEAFF.

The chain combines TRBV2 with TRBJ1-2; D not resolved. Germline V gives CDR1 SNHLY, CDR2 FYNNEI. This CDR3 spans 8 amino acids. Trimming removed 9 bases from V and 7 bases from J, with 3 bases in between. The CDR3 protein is CARTGYTF. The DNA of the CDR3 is TGTGCCAGGACTGGCTACACCTTC.

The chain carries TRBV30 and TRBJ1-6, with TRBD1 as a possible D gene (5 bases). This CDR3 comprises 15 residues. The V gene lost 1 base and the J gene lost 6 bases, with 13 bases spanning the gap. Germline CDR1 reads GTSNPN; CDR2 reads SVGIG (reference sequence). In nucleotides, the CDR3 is TGTGCCTGGAGTGAGGGGAACCCTATTAATTCACCCCTCCACTTT. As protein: CAWSEGNPINSPLHF.

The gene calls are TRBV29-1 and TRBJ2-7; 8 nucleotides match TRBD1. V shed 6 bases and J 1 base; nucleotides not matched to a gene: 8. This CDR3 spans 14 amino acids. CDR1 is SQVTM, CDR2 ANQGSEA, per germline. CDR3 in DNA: TGCAGCGTCGGGGGACAGGCTGGTTCCTACGAGCAGTACTTC. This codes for CSVGGQAGSYEQYF.

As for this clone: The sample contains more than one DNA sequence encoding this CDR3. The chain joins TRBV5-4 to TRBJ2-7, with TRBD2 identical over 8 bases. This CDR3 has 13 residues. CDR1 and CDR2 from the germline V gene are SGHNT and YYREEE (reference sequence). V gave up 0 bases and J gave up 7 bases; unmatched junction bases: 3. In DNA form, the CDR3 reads TGTGCCAGCAGCTTGGGAATAGCGGGGGAGCAGTACTTC. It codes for CASSLGIAGEQYF. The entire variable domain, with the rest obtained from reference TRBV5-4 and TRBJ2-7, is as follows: ETGVTQSPTHLIKTRGQQVTLRCSSQSGHNTVSWYQQALGQGPQFIFQYYREEENGRGNFPPRFSGLQFPNYSSELNVNALELDDSALYLCASSLGIAGEQYFGPGTRLTVT.

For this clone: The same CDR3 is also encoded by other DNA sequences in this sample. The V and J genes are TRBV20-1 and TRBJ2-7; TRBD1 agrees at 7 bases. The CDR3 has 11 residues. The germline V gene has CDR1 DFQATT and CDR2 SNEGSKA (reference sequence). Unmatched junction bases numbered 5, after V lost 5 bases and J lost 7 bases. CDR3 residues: CSALQGREQYF. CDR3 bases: TGCAGTGCTCTACAGGGGAGAGAGCAGTACTTC.

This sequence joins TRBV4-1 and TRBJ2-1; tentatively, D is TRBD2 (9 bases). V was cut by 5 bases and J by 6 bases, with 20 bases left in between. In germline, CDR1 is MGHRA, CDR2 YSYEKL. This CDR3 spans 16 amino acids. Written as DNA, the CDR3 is TGCGCCAGCAGCGCAGGGGGCGGGGGGGCCCGCAATGAGCAGTTCTTC. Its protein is CASSAGGGGARNEQFF.

CDR3 nucleotides: TGCAGCGTTATTTTTCCTCCGGGACAGGGGGGGATTCAGCCCCAGCATTTT. Translated: CSVIFPPGQGGIQPQHF. V and J are TRBV29-1 and TRBJ1-5; 11 bases agree with TRBD1. The CDR3 totals 17 residues. Germline V lookup: CDR1 SQVTM, CDR2 ANQGSEA. The ends lost 5 bases at V and 6 bases at J; junction bases unmatched: 15.

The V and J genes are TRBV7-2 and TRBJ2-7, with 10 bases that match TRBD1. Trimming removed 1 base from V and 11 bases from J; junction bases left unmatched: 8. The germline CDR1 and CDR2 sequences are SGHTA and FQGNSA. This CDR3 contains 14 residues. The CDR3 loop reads CASSLGSTGGGEYF. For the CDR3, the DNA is TGTGCCAGCAGCTTAGGATCGACAGGGGGCGGGGAGTACTTC.

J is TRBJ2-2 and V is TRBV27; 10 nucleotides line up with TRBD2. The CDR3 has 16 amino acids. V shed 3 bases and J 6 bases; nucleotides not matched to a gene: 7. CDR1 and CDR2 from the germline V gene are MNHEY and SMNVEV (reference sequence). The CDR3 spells CASSFLAGASAGELFF. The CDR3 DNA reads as TGTGCCAGCAGTTTCCTAGCGGGAGCGTCGGCCGGGGAGCTGTTTTTT.

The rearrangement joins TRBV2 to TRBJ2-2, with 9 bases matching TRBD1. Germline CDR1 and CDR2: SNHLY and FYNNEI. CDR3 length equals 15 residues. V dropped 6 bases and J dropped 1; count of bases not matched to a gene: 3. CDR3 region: CASRDRGWNTGELFF. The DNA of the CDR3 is TGTGCCAGCAGGGACAGGGGCTGGAACACCGGGGAGCTGTTTTTT.